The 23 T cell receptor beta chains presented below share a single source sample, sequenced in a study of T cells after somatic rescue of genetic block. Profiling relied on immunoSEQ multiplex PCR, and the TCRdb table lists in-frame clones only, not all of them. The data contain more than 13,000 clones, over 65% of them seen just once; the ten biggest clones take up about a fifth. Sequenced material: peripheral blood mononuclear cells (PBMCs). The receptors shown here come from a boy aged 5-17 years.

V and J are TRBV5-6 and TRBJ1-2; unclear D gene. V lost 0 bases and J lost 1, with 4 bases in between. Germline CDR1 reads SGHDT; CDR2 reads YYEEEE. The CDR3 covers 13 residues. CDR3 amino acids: CASSLDNNYGYTF. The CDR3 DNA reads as TGTGCCAGCAGCTTGGACAATAACTATGGCTACACCTTC.

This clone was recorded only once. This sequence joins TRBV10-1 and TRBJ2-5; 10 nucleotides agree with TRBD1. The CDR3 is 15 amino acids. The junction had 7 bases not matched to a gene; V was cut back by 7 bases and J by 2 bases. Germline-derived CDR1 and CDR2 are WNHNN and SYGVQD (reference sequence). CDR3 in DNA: TGCGCCAGCACCGGCCGGGACAGGGGTCAAGAGACCCAGTACTTC. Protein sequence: CASTGRDRGQETQYF.

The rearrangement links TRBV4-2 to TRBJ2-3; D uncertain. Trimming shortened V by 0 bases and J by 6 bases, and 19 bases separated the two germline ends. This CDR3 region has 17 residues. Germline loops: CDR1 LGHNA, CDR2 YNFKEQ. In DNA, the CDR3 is TGTGCCAGCAGCCAAGAAGATCGTGCAGGCGTGAGCGATACGCAGTATTTT. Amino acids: CASSQEDRAGVSDTQYF.

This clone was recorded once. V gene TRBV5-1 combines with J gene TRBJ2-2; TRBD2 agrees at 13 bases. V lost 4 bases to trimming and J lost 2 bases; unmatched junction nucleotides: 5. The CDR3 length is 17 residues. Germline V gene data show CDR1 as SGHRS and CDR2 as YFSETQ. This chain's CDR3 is CASSLTSGGPNTGELFF. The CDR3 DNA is TGCGCCAGCAGCCTGACTAGCGGGGGGCCCAACACCGGGGAGCTGTTTTTT.

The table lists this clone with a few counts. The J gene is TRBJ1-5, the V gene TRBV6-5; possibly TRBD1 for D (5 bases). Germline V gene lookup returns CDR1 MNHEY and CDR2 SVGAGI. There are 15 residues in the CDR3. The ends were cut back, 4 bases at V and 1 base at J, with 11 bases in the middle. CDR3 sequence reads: CASSLGGGSNQPQHF. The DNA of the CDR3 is TGTGCCAGCAGTTTGGGCGGGGGGAGCAATCAGCCCCAGCATTTT.

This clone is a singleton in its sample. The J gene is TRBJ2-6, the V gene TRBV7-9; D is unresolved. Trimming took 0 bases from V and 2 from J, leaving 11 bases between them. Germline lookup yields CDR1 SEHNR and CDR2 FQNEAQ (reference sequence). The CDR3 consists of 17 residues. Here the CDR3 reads CASSLAVLGAGANVLTF. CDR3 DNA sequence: TGTGCCAGCAGCTTAGCCGTCCTTGGGGCTGGGGCCAACGTCCTGACTTTC.

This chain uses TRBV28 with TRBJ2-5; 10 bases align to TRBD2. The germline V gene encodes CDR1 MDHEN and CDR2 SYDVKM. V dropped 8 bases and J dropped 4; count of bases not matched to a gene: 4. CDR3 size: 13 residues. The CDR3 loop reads CASGTSERETQYF. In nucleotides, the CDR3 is TGTGCCAGCGGGACTAGCGAAAGAGAGACCCAGTACTTC.

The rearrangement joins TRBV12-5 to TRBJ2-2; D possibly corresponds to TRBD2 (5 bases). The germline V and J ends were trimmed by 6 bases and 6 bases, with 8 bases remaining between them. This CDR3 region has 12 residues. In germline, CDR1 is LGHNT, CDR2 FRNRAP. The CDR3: CASGREAGELFF. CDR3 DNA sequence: TGTGCTAGTGGCCGGGAAGCCGGGGAGCTGTTTTTT.

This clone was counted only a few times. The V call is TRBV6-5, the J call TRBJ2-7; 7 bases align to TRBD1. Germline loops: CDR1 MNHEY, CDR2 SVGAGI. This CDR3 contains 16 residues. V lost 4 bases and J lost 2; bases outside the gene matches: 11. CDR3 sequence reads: CASSSTLTGAAYEQYF. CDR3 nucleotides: TGTGCCAGCAGTTCCACCCTAACAGGGGCGGCCTACGAGCAGTACTTC.

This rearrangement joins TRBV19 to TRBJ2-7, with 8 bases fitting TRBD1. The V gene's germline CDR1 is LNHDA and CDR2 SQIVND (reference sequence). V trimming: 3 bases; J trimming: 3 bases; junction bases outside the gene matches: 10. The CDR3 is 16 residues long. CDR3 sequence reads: CASSMSRRTGSYEQYF. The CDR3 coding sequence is TGTGCCAGTAGTATGTCCCGGAGGACAGGGAGCTACGAGCAGTACTTC.

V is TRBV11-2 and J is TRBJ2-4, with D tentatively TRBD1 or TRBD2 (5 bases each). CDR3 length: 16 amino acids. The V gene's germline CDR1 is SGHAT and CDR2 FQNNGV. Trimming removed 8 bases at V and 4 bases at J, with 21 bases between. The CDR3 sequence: CASEGPPTILKNIQYF. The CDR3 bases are TGTGCCAGCGAGGGACCTCCGACTATCCTGAAAAACATTCAGTACTTC.

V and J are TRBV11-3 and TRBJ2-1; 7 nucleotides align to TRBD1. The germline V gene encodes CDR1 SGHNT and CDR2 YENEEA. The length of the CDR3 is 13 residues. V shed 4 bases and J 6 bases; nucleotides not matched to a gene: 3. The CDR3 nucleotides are TGTGCCAGCAGCTCTCAGGGGGTCAATGAGCAGTTCTTC. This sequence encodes CASSSQGVNEQFF.

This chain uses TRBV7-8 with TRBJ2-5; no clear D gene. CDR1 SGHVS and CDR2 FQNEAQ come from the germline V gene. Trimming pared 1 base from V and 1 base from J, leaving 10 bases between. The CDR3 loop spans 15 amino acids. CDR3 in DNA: TGTGCCAGCAGCTTAGGAAGCCTTTCCCAAGAGACCCAGTACTTC. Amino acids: CASSLGSLSQETQYF.

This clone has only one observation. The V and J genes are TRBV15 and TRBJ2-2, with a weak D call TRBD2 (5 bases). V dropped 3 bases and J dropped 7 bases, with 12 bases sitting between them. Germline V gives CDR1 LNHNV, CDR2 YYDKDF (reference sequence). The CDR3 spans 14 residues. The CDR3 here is CATSREEFIGELFF. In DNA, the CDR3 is TGTGCCACCAGCAGGGAGGAGTTCATCGGGGAGCTGTTTTTT.

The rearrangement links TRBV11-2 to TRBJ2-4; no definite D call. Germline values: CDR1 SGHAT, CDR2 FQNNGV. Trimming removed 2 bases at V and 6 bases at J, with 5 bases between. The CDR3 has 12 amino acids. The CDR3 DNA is TGTGCCAGCAGCTTATCCGCAAACATTCAGTACTTC. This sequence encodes CASSLSANIQYF.

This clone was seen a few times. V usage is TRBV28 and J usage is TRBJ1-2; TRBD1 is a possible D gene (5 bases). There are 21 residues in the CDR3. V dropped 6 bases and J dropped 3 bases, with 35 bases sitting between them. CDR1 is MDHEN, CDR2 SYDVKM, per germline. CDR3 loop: CASSSPFPGSQVRRPDYGYTF. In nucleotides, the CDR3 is TGTGCCAGCAGCTCTCCCTTTCCCGGGTCACAGGTGAGACGCCCCGACTATGGCTACACCTTC.

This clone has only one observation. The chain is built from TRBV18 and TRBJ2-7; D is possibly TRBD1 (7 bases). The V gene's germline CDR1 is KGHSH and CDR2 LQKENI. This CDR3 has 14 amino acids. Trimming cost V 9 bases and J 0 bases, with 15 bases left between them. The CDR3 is CASSRQGGSYEQYF. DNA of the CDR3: TGTGCCAGTTCCAGGCAGGGGGGCTCCTACGAGCAGTACTTC.

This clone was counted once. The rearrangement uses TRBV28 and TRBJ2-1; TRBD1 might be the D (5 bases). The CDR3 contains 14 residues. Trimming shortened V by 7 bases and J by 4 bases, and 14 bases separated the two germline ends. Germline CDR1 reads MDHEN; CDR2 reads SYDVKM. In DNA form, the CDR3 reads TGTGCCAGCAAACTTTTCAGGGATTACAATGAGCAGTTCTTC. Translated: CASKLFRDYNEQFF.

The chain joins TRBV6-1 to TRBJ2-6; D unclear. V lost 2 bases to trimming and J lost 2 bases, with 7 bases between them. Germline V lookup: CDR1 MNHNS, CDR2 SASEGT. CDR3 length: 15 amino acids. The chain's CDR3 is CASSEYMAGANVLTF. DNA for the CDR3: TGTGCCAGCAGTGAATACATGGCTGGGGCCAACGTCCTGACTTTC.

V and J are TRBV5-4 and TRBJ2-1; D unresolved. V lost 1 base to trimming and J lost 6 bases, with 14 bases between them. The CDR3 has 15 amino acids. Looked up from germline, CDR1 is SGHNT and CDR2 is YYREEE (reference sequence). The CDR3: CASSLLWTAGNEQFF. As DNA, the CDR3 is TGTGCCAGCAGCTTGCTCTGGACCGCTGGCAATGAGCAGTTCTTC.

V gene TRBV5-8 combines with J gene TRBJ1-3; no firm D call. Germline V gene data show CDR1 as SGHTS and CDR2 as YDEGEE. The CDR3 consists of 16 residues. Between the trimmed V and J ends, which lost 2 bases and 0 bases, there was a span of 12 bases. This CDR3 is CASSFAQMSSGNTIYF. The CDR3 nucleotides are TGTGCCAGCAGCTTCGCTCAGATGAGCTCTGGAAACACCATATATTTT.

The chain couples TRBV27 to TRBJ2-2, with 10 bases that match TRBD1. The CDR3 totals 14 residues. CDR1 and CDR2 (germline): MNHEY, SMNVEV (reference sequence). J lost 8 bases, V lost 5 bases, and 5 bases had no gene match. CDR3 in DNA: TGTGCCAGCAGTATTGACAGGGGGCCAGGGGAGCTGTTTTTT. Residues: CASSIDRGPGELFF.

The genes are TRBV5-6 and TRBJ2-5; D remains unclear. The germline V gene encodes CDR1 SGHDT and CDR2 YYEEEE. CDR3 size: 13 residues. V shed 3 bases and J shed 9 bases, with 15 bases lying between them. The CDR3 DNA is TGTGCCAGCAGCTCCGGCCTTTCCTGGGCCCAGTACTTC. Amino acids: CASSSGLSWAQYF.